This record concerns one TCR beta chain sequence. Sequenced by immunoSEQ multiplex PCR; TCRdb stores in-frame clones only, minus some. This sample has 550,000 to 800,000 clones; 70% to 90% occur once, and the top ten carry 0.008% to 0.011%. The data are from a study of shared T cell receptors in the human thymus. The V end lost 5 bases, the J end lost 1 base, and 14 bases lay between the germline ends. The CDR3 is made up of 14 amino acids. Germline V CDR1 and CDR2: GTSNPN, SVGIG (reference sequence). The same sample was also used in a study of human thymus T cells. From that paper: Resections that were taken during corrective heart surgery supplied the thymus tissue. What appeared biased in thymic and blood repertoires was the usage of V and J genes. Unrelated individuals were reported by related research to share highly overlapping thymic repertoires.

Sequencing input: thymocytes. This sequence joins TRBV30 and TRBJ1-2; D is undetermined. The clonotype originates from a girl under two years old with a congenital heart defect. The DNA for the CDR3 is TGTGCCTGGGGTACGAGTACAGATAACTATGGCTACACCTTC. Its protein is CAWGTSTDNYGYTF.